This is a list of T cell receptor beta chains from one sample in a study of OX40 agonist ivuxolimab in advanced cancers. Sequenced by immunoSEQ multiplex PCR; TCRdb stores in-frame clones only, minus some. The data show 70,000 or so clones, 91% seen once. This specimen consisted of CD4+ or CD8+ T cells sorted from blood, obtained in a trial of the OX40 agonist ivuxolimab. The receptor source for this set is an adult with an advanced solid tumor such as melanoma, head and neck, liver or kidney cancer. Both conserved end residues are part of each CDR3. The D gene is left open where the match is weak. Size is stated for part of the rows, as once, few or many counts, or as a class when the clone is expanded.

J,V,size,D,CDR3,DNA
TRBJ1-2,TRBV27,once,TRBD1,CASSFGTAYGYTF,TGTGCCAGCAGTTTCGGGACAGCTTATGGCTACACCTTC
TRBJ2-3,TRBV6-4,few,NA,CASSDGFGTGSDTQYF,TGTGCCAGCAGTGACGGGTTTGGAACAGGCTCTGATACGCAGTATTTT
TRBJ1-1,TRBV19,NA,NA,CATKPAAEGYTEAFF,TGTGCCACCAAACCTGCAGCAGAGGGGTACACTGAAGCTTTCTTT
TRBJ2-1,TRBV27,NA,NA,CASSLGAGLFF,TGTGCCAGCAGTTTGGGCGCAGGCCTGTTCTTC
TRBJ2-7,TRBV5-8,NA,TRBD1,CASSPGGTGDAYEQYF,TGTGCCAGCAGCCCGGGGGGGACAGGGGATGCCTACGAGCAGTACTTC
TRBJ2-3,TRBV28,once,TRBD1,CASSSPPGPGTGAADTQYF,TGTGCCAGCAGTTCCCCTCCCGGGCCCGGGACAGGGGCTGCAGATACGCAGTATTTT
TRBJ2-1,TRBV19,once,NA,CASSIEAPRGEQFF,TGTGCCAGTAGTATAGAGGCCCCCCGGGGTGAGCAGTTCTTC
TRBJ2-7,TRBV10-1,NA,NA,CASSESTAAYEQYF,TGCGCCAGCAGTGAGTCGACGGCCGCCTACGAGCAGTACTTC
TRBJ2-1,TRBV30,NA,NA,CAWSVLLVMNNEQFF,TGTGCCTGGAGTGTACTTCTAGTCATGAACAATGAGCAGTTCTTC
TRBJ2-7,TRBV29-1,once,TRBD2,CSGVAGASYEQYF,TGCAGCGGGGTAGCGGGAGCCTCCTACGAGCAGTACTTC
TRBJ2-1,TRBV15,NA,NA,CATGPRVTGEQFF,TGTGCCACCGGCCCACGAGTGACGGGTGAGCAGTTCTTC
TRBJ2-2,TRBV4-2,NA,TRBD2,CASSPLEAGGPDGELFF,TGTGCCAGCAGCCCCCTGGAGGCGGGAGGGCCAGATGGGGAGCTGTTTTTT
TRBJ1-2,TRBV2,NA,NA,CASRDPRTRELNYGYTF,TGTGCCAGCAGGGACCCTCGTACCCGGGAACTTAACTATGGCTACACCTTC
TRBJ2-1,TRBV5-1,NA,NA,CASSLWWGEGYGEQFF,TGCGCCAGCAGCTTGTGGTGGGGAGAAGGGTATGGTGAGCAGTTCTTC
TRBJ2-4,TRBV4-3,once,NA,CASSHRDAKNIQYF,TGCGCCAGCAGCCATCGAGATGCCAAAAACATTCAGTACTTC
TRBJ2-3,TRBV28,NA,NA,CASSLWGESTDTQYF,TGTGCCAGCAGTTTATGGGGGGAATCCACAGATACGCAGTATTTT
TRBJ2-3,TRBV18,NA,NA,CASSPSTRMSSTDTQYF,TGTGCCAGCTCACCAAGTACAAGAATGTCTAGCACAGATACGCAGTATTTT
TRBJ2-1,TRBV9,once,TRBD2,CASSVEGAGVYDEQFF,TGTGCCAGCAGCGTAGAGGGAGCGGGAGTATACGATGAGCAGTTCTTC
TRBJ1-1,TRBV9,NA,NA,CASSVAASNTEAFF,TGTGCCAGCAGCGTAGCAGCTTCTAACACTGAAGCTTTCTTT
TRBJ1-2,TRBV13,NA,NA,CASSLGGAGYGYTF,TGTGCCAGCAGCTTAGGGGGCGCCGGCTATGGCTACACCTTC
TRBJ2-7,TRBV4-3,once,NA,CASSQDPGTYEQYF,TGCGCCAGCAGCCAAGACCCGGGCACCTACGAGCAGTACTTC
TRBJ2-4,TRBV29-1,NA,NA,CSVEIGAIQYF,TGCAGCGTTGAGATCGGGGCCATTCAGTACTTC
TRBJ2-3,TRBV5-5,NA,NA,CASTLGLTDTQYF,TGTGCCAGCACCTTGGGCCTCACAGATACGCAGTATTTT
TRBJ1-4,TRBV5-8,NA,TRBD1,CASSEGQNLYTEKLFF,TGTGCCAGCAGCGAGGGACAGAACCTTTACACTGAAAAACTGTTTTTT
TRBJ2-2,TRBV4-1,NA,TRBD2,CASSSWTSDTGELFF,TGCGCCAGCAGCTCTTGGACTAGCGACACCGGGGAGCTGTTTTTT
TRBJ2-1,TRBV19,NA,TRBD2,CASSTFGRLAGVGSYNEQFF,TGTGCCAGTAGTACTTTTGGACGACTAGCGGGAGTTGGATCCTACAATGAGCAGTTCTTC
TRBJ2-1,TRBV7-3,few,TRBD1,CASSLGGQGINEQFF,TGTGCCAGCAGCTTAGGGGGACAGGGTATCAATGAGCAGTTCTTC
TRBJ2-7,TRBV27,NA,NA,CASSPDTQPSYEQYF,TGTGCCAGCAGTCCAGACACCCAGCCCTCCTACGAGCAGTACTTC
TRBJ2-7,TRBV6-5,NA,NA,CASSYDRGYEQYF,TGTGCCAGCAGTTACGATCGGGGCTACGAGCAGTACTTC
TRBJ1-3,TRBV2,NA,NA,CASSEVGTNSGNTIYF,TGTGCCAGCAGTGAAGTCGGGACAAACTCTGGAAACACCATATATTTT
TRBJ2-2,TRBV6-5,NA,NA,CASSYSNSPNTGELFF,TGTGCCAGCAGTTACTCGAACAGTCCGAACACCGGGGAGCTGTTTTTT
TRBJ1-1,TRBV7-9,NA,NA,CASSPGGGNSEAFF,TGTGCCAGCAGTCCCGGGGGGGGGAACTCTGAAGCTTTCTTT
TRBJ1-1,TRBV28,NA,NA,CASGGWRGGTEAFF,TGTGCCAGCGGCGGTTGGCGGGGCGGCACTGAAGCTTTCTTT
TRBJ2-7,TRBV11-3,NA,NA,CASSLAGNEQYF,TGTGCCAGCAGCTTAGCAGGGAACGAGCAGTACTTC
TRBJ1-4,TRBV4-1,NA,NA,CASSHTTTTTNEKLFF,TGCGCCAGCAGCCATACCACGACAACAACTAATGAAAAACTGTTTTTT
TRBJ2-2,TRBV5-6,NA,NA,CASSPADTNTGELFF,TGTGCCAGCAGCCCGGCGGATACGAACACCGGGGAGCTGTTTTTT
TRBJ2-3,TRBV29-1,NA,TRBD1,CSDKTGGFADTQYF,TGCAGCGACAAGACAGGGGGCTTCGCCGATACGCAGTATTTT
TRBJ2-7,TRBV4-3,NA,NA,CASSQSGFSYEQYF,TGCGCCAGCAGCCAATCAGGGTTTAGCTACGAGCAGTACTTC
TRBJ2-7,TRBV28,NA,NA,CASSLDRDIRGYEQYF,TGTGCCAGCAGTTTAGACCGGGACATAAGGGGCTACGAGCAGTACTTC
TRBJ2-2,TRBV10-3,NA,NA,CAIRETGDTGELFF,TGTGCCATCAGAGAGACGGGAGACACCGGGGAGCTGTTTTTT
TRBJ2-2,TRBV2,once,TRBD2,CASSEAYPREGRTGELFF,TGTGCCAGCAGTGAGGCGTACCCCCGGGAGGGCCGCACCGGGGAGCTGTTTTTT